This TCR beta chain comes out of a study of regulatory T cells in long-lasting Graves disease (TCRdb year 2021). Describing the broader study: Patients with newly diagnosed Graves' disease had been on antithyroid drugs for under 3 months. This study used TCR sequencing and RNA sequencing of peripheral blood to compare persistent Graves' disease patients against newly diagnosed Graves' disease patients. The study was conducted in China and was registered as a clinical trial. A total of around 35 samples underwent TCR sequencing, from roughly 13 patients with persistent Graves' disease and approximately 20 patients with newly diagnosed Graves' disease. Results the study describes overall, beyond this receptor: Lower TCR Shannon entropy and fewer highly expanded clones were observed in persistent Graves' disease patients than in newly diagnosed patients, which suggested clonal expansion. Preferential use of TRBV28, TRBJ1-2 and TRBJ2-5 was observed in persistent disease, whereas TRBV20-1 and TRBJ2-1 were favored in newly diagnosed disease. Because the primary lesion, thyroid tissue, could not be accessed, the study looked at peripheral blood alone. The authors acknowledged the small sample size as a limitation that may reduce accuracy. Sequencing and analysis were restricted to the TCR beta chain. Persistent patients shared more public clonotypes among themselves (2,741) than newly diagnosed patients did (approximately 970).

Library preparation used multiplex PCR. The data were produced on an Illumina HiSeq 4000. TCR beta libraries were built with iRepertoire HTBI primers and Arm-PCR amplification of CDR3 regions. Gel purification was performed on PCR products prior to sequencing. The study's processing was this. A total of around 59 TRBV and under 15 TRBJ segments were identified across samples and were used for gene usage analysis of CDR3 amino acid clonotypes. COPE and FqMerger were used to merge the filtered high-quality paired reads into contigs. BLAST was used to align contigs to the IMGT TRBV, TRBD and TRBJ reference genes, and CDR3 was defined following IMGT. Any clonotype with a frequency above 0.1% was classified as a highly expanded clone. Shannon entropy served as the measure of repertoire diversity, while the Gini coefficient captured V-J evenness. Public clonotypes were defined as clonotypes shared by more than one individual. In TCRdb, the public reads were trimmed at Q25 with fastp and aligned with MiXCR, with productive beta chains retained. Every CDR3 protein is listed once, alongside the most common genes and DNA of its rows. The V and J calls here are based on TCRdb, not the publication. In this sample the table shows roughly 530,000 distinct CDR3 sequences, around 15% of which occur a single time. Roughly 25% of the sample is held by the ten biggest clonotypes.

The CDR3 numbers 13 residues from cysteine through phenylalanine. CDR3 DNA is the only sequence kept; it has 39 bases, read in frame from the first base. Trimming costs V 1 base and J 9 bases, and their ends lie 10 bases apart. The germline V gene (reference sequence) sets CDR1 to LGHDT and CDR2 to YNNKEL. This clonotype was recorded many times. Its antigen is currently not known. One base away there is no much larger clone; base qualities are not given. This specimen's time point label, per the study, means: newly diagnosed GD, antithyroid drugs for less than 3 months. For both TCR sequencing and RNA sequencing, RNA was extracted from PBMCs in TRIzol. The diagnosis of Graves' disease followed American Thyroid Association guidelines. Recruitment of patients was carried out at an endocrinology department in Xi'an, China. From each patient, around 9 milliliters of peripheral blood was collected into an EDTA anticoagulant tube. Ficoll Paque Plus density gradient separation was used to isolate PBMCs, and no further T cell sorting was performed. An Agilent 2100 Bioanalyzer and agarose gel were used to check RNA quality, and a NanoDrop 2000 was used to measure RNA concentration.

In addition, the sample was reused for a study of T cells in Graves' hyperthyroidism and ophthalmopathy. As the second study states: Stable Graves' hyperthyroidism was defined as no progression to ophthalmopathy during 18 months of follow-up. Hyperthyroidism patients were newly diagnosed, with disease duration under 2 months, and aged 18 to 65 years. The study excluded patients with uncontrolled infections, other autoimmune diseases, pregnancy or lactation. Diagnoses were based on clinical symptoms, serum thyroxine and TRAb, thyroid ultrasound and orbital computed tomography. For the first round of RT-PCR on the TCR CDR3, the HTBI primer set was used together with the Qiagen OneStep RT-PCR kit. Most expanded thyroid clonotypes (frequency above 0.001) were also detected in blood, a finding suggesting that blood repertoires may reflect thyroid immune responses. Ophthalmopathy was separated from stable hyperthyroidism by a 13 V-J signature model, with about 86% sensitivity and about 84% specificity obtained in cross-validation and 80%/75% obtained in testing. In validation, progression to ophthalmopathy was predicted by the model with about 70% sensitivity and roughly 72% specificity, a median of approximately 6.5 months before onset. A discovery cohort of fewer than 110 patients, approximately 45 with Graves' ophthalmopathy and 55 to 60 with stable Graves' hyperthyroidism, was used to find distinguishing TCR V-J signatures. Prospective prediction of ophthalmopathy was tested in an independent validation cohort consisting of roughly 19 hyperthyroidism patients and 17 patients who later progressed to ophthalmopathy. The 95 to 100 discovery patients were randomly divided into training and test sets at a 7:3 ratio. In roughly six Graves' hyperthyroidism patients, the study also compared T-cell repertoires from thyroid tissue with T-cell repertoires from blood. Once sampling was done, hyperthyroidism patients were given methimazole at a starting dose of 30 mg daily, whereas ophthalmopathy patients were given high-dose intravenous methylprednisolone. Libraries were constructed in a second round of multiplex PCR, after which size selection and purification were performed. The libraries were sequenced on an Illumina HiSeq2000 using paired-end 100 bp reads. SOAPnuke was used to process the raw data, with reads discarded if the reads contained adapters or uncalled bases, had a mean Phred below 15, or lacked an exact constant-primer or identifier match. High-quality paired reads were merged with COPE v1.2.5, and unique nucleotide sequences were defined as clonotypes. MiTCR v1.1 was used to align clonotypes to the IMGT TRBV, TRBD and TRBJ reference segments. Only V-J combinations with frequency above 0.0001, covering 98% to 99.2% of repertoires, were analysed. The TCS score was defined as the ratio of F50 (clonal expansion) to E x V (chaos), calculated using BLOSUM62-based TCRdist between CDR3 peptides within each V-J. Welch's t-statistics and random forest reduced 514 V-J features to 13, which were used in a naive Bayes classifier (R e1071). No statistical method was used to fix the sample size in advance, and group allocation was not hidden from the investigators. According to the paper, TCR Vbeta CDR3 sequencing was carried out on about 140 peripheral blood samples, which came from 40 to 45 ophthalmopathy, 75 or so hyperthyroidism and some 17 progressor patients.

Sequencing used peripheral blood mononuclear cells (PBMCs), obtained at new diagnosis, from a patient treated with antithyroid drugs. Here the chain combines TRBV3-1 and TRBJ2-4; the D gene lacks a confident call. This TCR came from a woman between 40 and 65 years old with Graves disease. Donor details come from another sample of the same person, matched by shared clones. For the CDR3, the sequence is CASSQGHTGIQYF. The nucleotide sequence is TGTGCCAGCAGCCAAGGGCATACCGGCATTCAGTACTTC.